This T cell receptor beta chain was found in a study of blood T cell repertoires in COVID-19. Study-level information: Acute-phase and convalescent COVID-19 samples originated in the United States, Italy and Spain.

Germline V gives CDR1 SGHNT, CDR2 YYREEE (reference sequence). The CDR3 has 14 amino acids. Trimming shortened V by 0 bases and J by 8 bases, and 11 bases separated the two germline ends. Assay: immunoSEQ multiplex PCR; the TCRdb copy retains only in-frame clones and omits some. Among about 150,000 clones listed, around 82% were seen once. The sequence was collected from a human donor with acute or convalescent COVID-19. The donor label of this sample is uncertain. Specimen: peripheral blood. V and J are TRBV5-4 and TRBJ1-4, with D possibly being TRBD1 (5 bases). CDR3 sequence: CASSLGRGEEKLFF. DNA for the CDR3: TGTGCCAGCAGCTTGGGGAGGGGAGAAGAAAAACTGTTTTTT. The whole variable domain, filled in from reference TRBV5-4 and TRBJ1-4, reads ETGVTQSPTHLIKTRGQQVTLRCSSQSGHNTVSWYQQALGQGPQFIFQYYREEENGRGNFPPRFSGLQFPNYSSELNVNALELDDSALYLCASSLGRGEEKLFFGSGTQLSVL.